Listed here are 10 T cell receptor beta chains from one sample, sequenced in a study of T cells in Graves' hyperthyroidism and ophthalmopathy. Amplification of TCR beta CDR3 regions was performed using RNA transcripts as template. RT-PCR in the first round (using the HTBI primer set) targeted the TCR CDR3. TCRdb independently ran MiXCR on the multiplex PCR reads; one entry per CDR3 protein. This sample has 700,000 or so distinct CDR3 sequences; roughly 15% occur once, and the top ten carry around 12%. Material: blood. These receptors were taken from a woman aged 45 to 65 with Graves' ophthalmopathy.

As concerns this clonotype: A read error may account for a junction end that differs from germline. The gene calls are TRBV11-3 and TRBJ2-1; D not resolved. The CDR3 has 13 residues. Germline CDR1 reads SGHNT; CDR2 reads YENEEA. The CDR3 coding sequence is TGTGCCAGCAGCTTAGATGAGGTGAATGAGCAGCTCTTC. Protein product: CASSLDEVNEQLF.

The CDR3 region is CSVAGQRNTGELFF. Written as DNA, the CDR3 is TGCAGCGTCGCGGGACAACGGAACACCGGGGAGCTGTTTTTT. V is TRBV29-1 and J is TRBJ2-2; D tentatively reads TRBD1 or TRBD2 (6 bases each). The CDR3 is 14 amino acids. V was shortened by 6 bases and J by 1 base, with 12 bases between the two germline ends. CDR1 is SQVTM, CDR2 ANQGSEA, per germline.

The chain joins TRBV10-3 to TRBJ2-2, with 7 bases lining up with TRBD2. After removal of 8 bases from V and 5 bases from J, the junction contained 2 bases not matched to a gene. This CDR3 comprises 12 residues. CDR1 and CDR2 from the germline V gene are ENHRY and SYGVKD. Here the CDR3 reads CAIWGGTGELFF. The CDR3 DNA is TGTGCCATCTGGGGGGGGACCGGGGAGCTGTTTTTT.

This clonotype occurred many times. V gene TRBV7-9 combines with J gene TRBJ2-1; 8 bases fit TRBD2. Per germline, CDR1 SEHNR and CDR2 FQNEAQ (reference sequence). The trim removed 5 bases at V and 4 bases at J, leaving 19 bases unmatched. This CDR3 comprises 19 residues. The CDR3 DNA reads as TGTGCCAGCAGCGATTACCTTTCGGGAGGGCGGGAGAGGTACAATGAGCAGTTCTTC. Translating gives CASSDYLSGGRERYNEQFF.

The chain recombines TRBV20-1 with TRBJ2-1, with 9 positions matching TRBD2. Germline CDR1 is DFQATT and CDR2 is SNEGSKA (reference sequence). The CDR3 is made up of 17 amino acids. Germline trimming cut 7 bases from V and 1 base from J; bases unmatched to any gene: 14. This CDR3 is CSGLAGVQPLSYNEQFF. The DNA for the CDR3 is TGCAGTGGGTTAGCGGGAGTCCAACCCTTATCCTACAATGAGCAGTTCTTC.

This clonotype was observed many times. The chain employs TRBV11-2 and TRBJ2-1; D is unresolved. The CDR3 extends over 16 amino acids. The V gene's germline CDR1 is SGHAT and CDR2 FQNNGV. V lost 3 bases and J 0 bases, leaving 12 bases between the germline ends. The CDR3 sequence: CASSLGSESSYNEQFF. The DNA of the CDR3 is TGTGCCAGCAGCTTGGGCAGCGAGAGCTCCTACAATGAGCAGTTCTTC.

This clonotype was seen repeatedly, ten times or more. The chain uses TRBV28 and TRBJ1-1; weak D call: TRBD1 (6 bases). The germline V and J ends were trimmed by 8 bases and 9 bases, with 19 bases remaining between them. CDR3 length: 13 amino acids. Germline V gene lookup returns CDR1 MDHEN and CDR2 SYDVKM. The CDR3 DNA reads TGTGCCAGCGGCACTCAGGGGACCCGAAAAGCTTTCTTT. This gives the protein CASGTQGTRKAFF.

The chain joins TRBV7-2 to TRBJ1-2; 9 nucleotides agree with TRBD1. Germline V gene lookup returns CDR1 SGHTA and CDR2 FQGNSA. CDR3 length: 16 amino acids. The V gene end was trimmed by 1 base and the J gene end by 6 bases; junction bases not matched to a gene: 9. In DNA form, the CDR3 reads TGTGCCAGCAGCTTAGGACCGGGACAGGGCTCCGATGGCTACACCTTC. This translates into CASSLGPGQGSDGYTF.

Many counts were recorded for this clonotype. The rearrangement joins TRBV12-3 or TRBV12-4 to TRBJ1-2, with D perhaps TRBD1 (6 bases). Trimming stripped 6 bases from V and 8 bases from J, with 19 bases between. The CDR3 is 14 amino acids. CDR3 amino acids: CASRGNRVKGGYTF. CDR3 nucleotides: TGTGCCAGCAGGGGAAACAGGGTAAAGGGGGGCTACACCTTC.

Ten or more counts support this clonotype. This chain connects TRBV5-1 to TRBJ1-2; TRBD1 is a possible D gene (5 bases). The V gene lost 0 bases and the J gene lost 6 bases, with 6 bases spanning the gap. CDR1 and CDR2 from the germline V gene are SGHRS and YFSETQ. The CDR3 has 12 amino acids. The CDR3: CASSLVGDGYTF. CDR3 coding DNA: TGCGCCAGCAGCTTGGTAGGGGATGGCTACACCTTC. Full variable domain (outside the CDR3, taken from reference TRBV5-1 and TRBJ1-2): KAGVTQTPRYLIKTRGQQVTLSCSPISGHRSVSWYQQTPGQGLQFLFEYFSETQRNKGNFPGRFSGRQFSNSRSEMNVSTLELGDSALYLCASSLVGDGYTFGSGTRLTVV.